One and the same sample provided the 6 T cell receptor beta chains below, sequenced in a study of T cells in Graves' hyperthyroidism and ophthalmopathy. What was amplified from RNA transcripts were TCR beta CDR3 regions. First-round RT-PCR with HTBI primers amplified the TCR CDR3 region. TCRdb reanalysed the multiplex PCR reads using MiXCR and keeps one entry per CDR3 protein. The table has roughly 500,000 distinct CDR3 sequences, 46% seen once. The sample taken for sequencing was peripheral blood or thyroid tissue (not recorded which). The receptors come from an adult woman with Graves' disease, either hyperthyroidism or ophthalmopathy (not recorded which).

The V call is TRBV25-1, the J call TRBJ1-1; D is unclear. V was trimmed by 6 bases and J by 3 bases, leaving 14 bases between them. Looked up from germline, CDR1 is MGHDK and CDR2 is SYGVNS. The CDR3 sequence is 14 residues long. The CDR3 DNA is TGTGCCAGCAGCGGAAGGGAATTCGACACTGAAGCTTTCTTT. Translating it yields CASSGREFDTEAFF.

The J gene is TRBJ1-2, the V gene TRBV12-3 or TRBV12-4; D possibly corresponds to TRBD1 (5 bases). V lost 5 bases to trimming and J lost 6 bases, with 16 bases between them. The CDR3 is 14 amino acids. The CDR3 DNA reads TGTGCCAGCAGTAACCGGGACTTGGGGGATGGCTACACCTTC. As protein: CASSNRDLGDGYTF.

This clonotype was seen ten or more times. The DNA of the CDR3 is TGCAGCGTTGGAAGGGGGACTCTACATGGCTACACCTTC. It codes for CSVGRGTLHGYTF. This chain connects TRBV29-1 to TRBJ1-2; TRBD1 is a possible D gene (6 bases). CDR3 length: 13 residues. Germline assignment: CDR1 SQVTM and CDR2 ANQGSEA. The V and J ends lost 4 bases and 6 bases respectively, with 15 bases between them.

Ten or more counts support this clonotype. CDR3 sequence reads: CATSISRVPLNQPQHF. In DNA form, the CDR3 reads TGTGCCACCAGCATCTCCCGGGTCCCACTCAATCAGCCCCAGCATTTT. The chain joins TRBV15 to TRBJ1-5; no clear D. The germline V and J ends were trimmed by 4 bases and 3 bases, with 16 bases remaining between them. CDR3 size: 16 residues. Germline V gene sequence: CDR1 LNHNV, CDR2 YYDKDF (reference sequence).

In this sample, this clonotype turned up many times. The chain has TRBV7-8 and TRBJ2-5; D is unclear. From germline, CDR1 is SGHVS and CDR2 FQNEAQ. Trimming took off 5 bases at V and 4 bases at J, with 8 bases between the two ends. The CDR3 is made up of 12 amino acids. CDR3 sequence reads: CASSAPRETQYF. The CDR3 DNA is TGTGCCAGCAGCGCGCCGAGAGAGACCCAGTACTTC.

This clonotype has only a few counts. The V and J genes are TRBV7-9 and TRBJ1-2; possibly TRBD1 for D (6 bases). Germline V gene lookup returns CDR1 SEHNR and CDR2 FQNEAQ (reference sequence). CDR3 size: 13 residues. V lost 11 bases and J 8 bases, leaving 21 bases between the germline ends. CDR3 in amino acids: CACTIQGLDGYTF. CDR3 sequence (DNA): TGTGCCTGCACGATACAGGGTTTGGACGGCTACACCTTC.